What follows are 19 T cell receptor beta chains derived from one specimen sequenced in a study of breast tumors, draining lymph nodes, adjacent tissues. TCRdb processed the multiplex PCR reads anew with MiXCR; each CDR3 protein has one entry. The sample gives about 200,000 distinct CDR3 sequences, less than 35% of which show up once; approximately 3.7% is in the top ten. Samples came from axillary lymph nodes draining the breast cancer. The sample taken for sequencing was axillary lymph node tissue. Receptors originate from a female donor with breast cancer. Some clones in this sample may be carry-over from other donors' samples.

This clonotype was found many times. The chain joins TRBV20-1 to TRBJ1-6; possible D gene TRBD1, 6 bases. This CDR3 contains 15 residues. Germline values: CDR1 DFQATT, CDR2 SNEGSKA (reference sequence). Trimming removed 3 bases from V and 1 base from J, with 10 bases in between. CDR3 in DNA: TGCAGTGCTAGGTCCCAGGGGTCCTATAATTCACCCCTCCACTTT. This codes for CSARSQGSYNSPLHF.

CDR3 in DNA: TGCGCCAGCAGCTATGGACGGTCGGCGGATGAGCAGTATTTT. This codes for CASSYGRSADEQYF. V gene TRBV5-1 combines with J gene TRBJ2-3; D call uncertain. CDR1 SGHRS and CDR2 YFSETQ come from the germline V gene. The CDR3 is made up of 14 amino acids. The germline V and J ends were trimmed by 3 bases and 11 bases, with 19 bases remaining between them.

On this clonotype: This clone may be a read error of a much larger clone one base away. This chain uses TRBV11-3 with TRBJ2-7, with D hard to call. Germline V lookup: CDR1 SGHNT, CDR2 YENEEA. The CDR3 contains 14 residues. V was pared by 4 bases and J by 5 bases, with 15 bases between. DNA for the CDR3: TGTGCCAGCAGCTCCGACCGGGTTTCGAACGAGCAGTACTTC. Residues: CASSSDRVSNEQYF.

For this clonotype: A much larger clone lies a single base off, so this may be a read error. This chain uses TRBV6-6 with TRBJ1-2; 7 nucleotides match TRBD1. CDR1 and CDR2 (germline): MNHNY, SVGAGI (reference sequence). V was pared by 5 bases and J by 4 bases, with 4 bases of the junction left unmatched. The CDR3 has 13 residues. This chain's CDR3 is CASSHGQAYGYTF. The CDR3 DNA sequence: TGTGCCAGCAGTCACGGACAGGCCTATGGCTACACCTTC.

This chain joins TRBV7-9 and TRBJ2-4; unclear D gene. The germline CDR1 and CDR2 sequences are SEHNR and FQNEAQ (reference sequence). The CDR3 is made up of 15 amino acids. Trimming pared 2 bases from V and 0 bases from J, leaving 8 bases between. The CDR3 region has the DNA TGTGCCAGCAGCTTAATAGGTGGAGCCAAAAACATTCAGTACTTC. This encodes CASSLIGGAKNIQYF.

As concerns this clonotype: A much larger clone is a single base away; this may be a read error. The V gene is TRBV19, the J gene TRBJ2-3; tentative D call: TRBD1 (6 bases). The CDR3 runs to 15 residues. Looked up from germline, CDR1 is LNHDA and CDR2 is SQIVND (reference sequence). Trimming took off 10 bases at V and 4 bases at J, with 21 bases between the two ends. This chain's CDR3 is CATDPQGTDADTQYF. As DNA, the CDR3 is TGTGCCACCGACCCACAGGGAACTGACGCAGATACGCAGTATTTT.

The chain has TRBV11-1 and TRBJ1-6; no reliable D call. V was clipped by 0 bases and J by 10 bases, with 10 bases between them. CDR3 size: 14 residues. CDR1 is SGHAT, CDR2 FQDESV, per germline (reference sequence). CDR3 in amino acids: CASSLAGMNSPLHF. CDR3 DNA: TGTGCCAGCAGCTTAGCAGGGATGAACTCACCCCTCCACTTT.

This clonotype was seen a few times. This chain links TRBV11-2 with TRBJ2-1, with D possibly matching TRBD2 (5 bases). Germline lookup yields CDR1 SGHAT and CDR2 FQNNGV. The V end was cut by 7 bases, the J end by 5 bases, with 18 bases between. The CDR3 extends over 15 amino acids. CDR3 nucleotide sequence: TGTGCCAGCACCCTAAGCCGAGGGTGGCACAATGAGCAGTTCTTC. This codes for CASTLSRGWHNEQFF.

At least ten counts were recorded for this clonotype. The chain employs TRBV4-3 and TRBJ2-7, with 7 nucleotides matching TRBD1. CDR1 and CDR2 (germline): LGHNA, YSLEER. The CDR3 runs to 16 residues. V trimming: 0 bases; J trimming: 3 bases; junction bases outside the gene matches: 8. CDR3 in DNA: TGCGCCAGCAGCCAAGAGTGGCCAGGGGGATACTACGAGCAGTACTTC. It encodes CASSQEWPGGYYEQYF.

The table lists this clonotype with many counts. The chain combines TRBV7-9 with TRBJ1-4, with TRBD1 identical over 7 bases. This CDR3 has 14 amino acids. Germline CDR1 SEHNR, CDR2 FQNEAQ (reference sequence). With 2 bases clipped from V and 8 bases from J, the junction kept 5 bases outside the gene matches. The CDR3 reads CASSLRQGTEKLFF. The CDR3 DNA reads TGTGCCAGCAGCTTACGACAGGGTACGGAAAAACTGTTTTTT.

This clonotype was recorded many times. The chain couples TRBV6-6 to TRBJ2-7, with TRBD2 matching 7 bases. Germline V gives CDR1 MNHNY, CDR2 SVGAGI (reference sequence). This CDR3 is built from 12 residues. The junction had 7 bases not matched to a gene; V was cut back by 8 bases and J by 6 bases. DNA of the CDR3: TGTGCCAGCGGACCGGGACTACGCGAGCAGTACTTC. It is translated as CASGPGLREQYF.

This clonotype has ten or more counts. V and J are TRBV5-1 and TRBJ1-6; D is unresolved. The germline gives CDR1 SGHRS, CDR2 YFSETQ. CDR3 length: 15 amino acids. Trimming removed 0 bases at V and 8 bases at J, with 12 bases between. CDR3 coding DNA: TGCGCCAGCAGCTTGGTAGGGAACGACGATTCACCCCTCCACTTT. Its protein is CASSLVGNDDSPLHF.

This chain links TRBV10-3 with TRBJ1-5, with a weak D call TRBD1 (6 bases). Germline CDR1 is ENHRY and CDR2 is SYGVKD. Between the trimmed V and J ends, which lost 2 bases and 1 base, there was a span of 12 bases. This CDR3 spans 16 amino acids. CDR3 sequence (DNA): TGTGCCATCAGTGAGACCGGGGACATCAGCAATCAGCCCCAGCATTTT. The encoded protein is CAISETGDISNQPQHF.

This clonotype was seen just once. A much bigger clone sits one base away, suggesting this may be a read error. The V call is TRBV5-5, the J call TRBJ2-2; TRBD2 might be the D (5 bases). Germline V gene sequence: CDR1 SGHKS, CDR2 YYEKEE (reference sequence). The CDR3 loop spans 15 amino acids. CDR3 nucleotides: TGTGCCAGCAGCTTGGAGAGGAGCTACACCGGGGAGCTGCTTTTT. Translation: CASSLERSYTGELLF.

The CDR3 protein is CASSQGTGERETQYF. In DNA form, the CDR3 reads TGTGCCAGCAGCCAAGGGACGGGGGAGCGGGAGACCCAGTACTTC. The chain couples TRBV4-2 to TRBJ2-5; the D gene is possibly TRBD2 (6 bases). Germline V CDR1 and CDR2: LGHNA, YNFKEQ. V lost 1 base and J lost 5, with 14 bases in between. The length of the CDR3 is 15 residues.

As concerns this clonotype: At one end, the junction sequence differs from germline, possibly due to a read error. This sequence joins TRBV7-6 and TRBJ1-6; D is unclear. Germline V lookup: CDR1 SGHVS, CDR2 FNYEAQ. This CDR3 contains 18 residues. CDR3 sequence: CASSPRGNPSSYNSPLHF. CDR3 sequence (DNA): TGTGCCAGCAGCCCAAGAGGTAATCCGAGCTCCTATAATTCCCCCCTCCACTTT.

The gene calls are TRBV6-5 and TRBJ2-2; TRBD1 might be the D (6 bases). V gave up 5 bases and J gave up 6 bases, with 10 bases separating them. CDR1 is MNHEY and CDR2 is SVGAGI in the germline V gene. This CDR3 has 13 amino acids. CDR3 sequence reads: CASSHEGAGELFF. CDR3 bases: TGTGCCAGCAGTCACGAGGGGGCCGGGGAGCTGTTTTTT.

The CDR3 is CASSVEGHAGYTF. Written as DNA, the CDR3 is TGTGCCAGCAGCGTAGAGGGGCATGCTGGCTACACCTTC. This sequence joins TRBV9 and TRBJ1-2; tentative D call: TRBD1 (5 bases). The CDR3 runs 13 residues. The ends were cut back, 0 bases at V and 7 bases at J, with 10 bases in the middle. Germline CDR1 reads SGDLS; CDR2 reads YYNGEE.

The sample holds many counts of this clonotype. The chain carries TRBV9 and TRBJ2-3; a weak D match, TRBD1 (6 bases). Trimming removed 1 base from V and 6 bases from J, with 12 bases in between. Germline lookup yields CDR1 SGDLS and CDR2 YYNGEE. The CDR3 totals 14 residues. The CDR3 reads CASSVPGVRDTQYF. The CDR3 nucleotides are TGTGCCAGCAGCGTACCAGGGGTTCGTGATACGCAGTATTTT.